This entry lists 32 T cell receptor beta chains sequenced from one sample in a study of CD8 T cells in ankylosing spondylitis. Study results and limitations: A TCR beta motif made of 7 to 9 highly homologous variants seemed typical of ankylosing spondylitis blood.

Their antigen targets remain unknown. Each CDR3 protein is one row after TCRdb ran MiXCR on the 5' RACE reads. The sample records about 500,000 distinct CDR3 sequences, 9.5% to 15% being singletons. Sequencing was done on a sample of blood, either unsorted or a sorted T cell fraction (not recorded which). Every receptor here comes from a male donor with ankylosing spondylitis.

This clonotype was detected only a few times. J is TRBJ2-1 and V is TRBV12-3 or TRBV12-4, with 10 bases aligning to TRBD2. This CDR3 has 13 amino acids. After removal of 4 bases from V and 6 bases from J, the junction contained 0 bases not matched to a gene. The DNA of the CDR3 is TGTGCCAGCAGTTCTAGCGGGAGCAATGAGCAGTTCTTC. This encodes CASSSSGSNEQFF.

This chain's CDR3 is CSARIGGAYEQYF. The CDR3 DNA follows: TGCAGTGCCAGGATTGGCGGGGCCTACGAGCAGTACTTC. The genes are TRBV20-1 and TRBJ2-7, with D possibly being TRBD2 (6 bases). Germline assignment: CDR1 DFQATT and CDR2 SNEGSKA (reference sequence). This CDR3 is 13 amino acids long. With 6 bases removed from V and 2 bases from J, the gap between germline ends came to 14 bases.

The chain couples TRBV20-1 to TRBJ1-1; 11 bases agree with TRBD1. This CDR3 spans 13 amino acids. CDR1 is DFQATT and CDR2 is SNEGSKA in the germline V gene (reference sequence). V dropped 7 bases and J dropped 4; count of bases not matched to a gene: 5. Written as DNA, the CDR3 is TGCAGTGGCCTGGACAGGGGGCGCACTGAAGCTTTCTTT. Encoded protein: CSGLDRGRTEAFF.

In regard to this clonotype: A read error may account for a junction end that differs from germline. The J gene is TRBJ2-2, the V gene TRBV3-1; D may correspond to TRBD1 or TRBD2 (5 bases each). The CDR3 has 13 residues. The V gene's germline CDR1 is LGHDT and CDR2 YNNKEL (reference sequence). The CDR3 spells CASSQGTTGEPFF. The CDR3 bases are TGTGCCAGCAGCCAAGGGACAACCGGGGAGCCGTTTTTT.

This clonotype was seen a few times. The J gene is TRBJ1-1, the V gene TRBV20-1, with TRBD1 matching 9 bases. The CDR3 is 14 residues long. Germline V CDR1 and CDR2: DFQATT, SNEGSKA (reference sequence). V lost 3 bases, J lost 3 bases, and 5 bases stayed unmatched. In nucleotides, the CDR3 is TGCAGTGCTAGCACAGGGGGCGCGGACACTGAAGCTTTCTTT. Translated: CSASTGGADTEAFF.

This clonotype was observed a handful of times. The chain joins TRBV10-2 to TRBJ2-7, with D tentatively TRBD1 (5 bases). The germline gives CDR1 WSHSY, CDR2 SAAADI. This CDR3 is 14 amino acids long. V lost 2 bases, J lost 4 bases, and 12 bases lay in between. This CDR3 reads CASSESRGTYEQYF. As DNA, the CDR3 is TGCGCCAGCAGTGAGAGTAGGGGAACATACGAGCAGTACTTC.

The CDR3 region is CSVERRGTEAFF. CDR3 sequence (DNA): TGCAGCGTTGAAAGACGGGGGACTGAAGCTTTCTTT. The chain couples TRBV29-1 to TRBJ1-1; D is possibly TRBD1 (5 bases). CDR3 length equals 12 residues. Germline CDR1 and CDR2: SQVTM and ANQGSEA. The V end was cut by 2 bases, the J end by 5 bases, with 9 bases between.

The V and J genes are TRBV7-9 and TRBJ1-1; no reliable D call. There are 13 residues in the CDR3. Germline assignment: CDR1 SEHNR and CDR2 FQNEAQ (reference sequence). V dropped 1 base and J dropped 5 bases, with 8 bases sitting between them. CDR3 in amino acids: CASSLVRRTEAFF. The CDR3 nucleotides are TGTGCCAGCAGCTTAGTTAGGCGGACTGAAGCTTTCTTT.

On this clonotype: Germline is not matched at one junction end, which may reflect a read error. The chain combines TRBV7-2 with TRBJ1-1; TRBD1 aligns across 9 bases. The CDR3 has 13 residues. Germline V CDR1 and CDR2: SGHTA, FQGNSA. The CDR3 is CASSRSGTGSFGF. The CDR3 DNA follows: TGTGCCAGCAGCCGGTCCGGGACAGGGTCCTTCGGCTTT.

This clonotype was seen more than once but under ten times. The gene calls are TRBV20-1 and TRBJ2-3; weak D call: TRBD2 (6 bases). Trimming pared 6 bases from V and 3 bases from J, leaving 13 bases between. This CDR3 is built from 13 residues. CDR1 is DFQATT, CDR2 SNEGSKA, per germline (reference sequence). CDR3 nucleotides: TGCAGTGCCCGACTAGGCGCTACAGATACGCAGTATTTT. It translates to CSARLGATDTQYF.

This clonotype was observed at least ten times. A clone one base away is much larger, so this may be a read error. The gene calls are TRBV5-1 and TRBJ2-5; no reliable D call. CDR1 and CDR2 (germline): SGHRS, YFSETQ. V shed 0 bases and J shed 6 bases, with 3 bases lying between them. The CDR3 has 11 amino acids. Here the CDR3 reads CASSLEQTQYF. CDR3 nucleotide sequence: TGCGCCAGCAGCTTGGAACAGACCCAGTACTTC.

There are a few counts of this clonotype. The chain uses TRBV4-1 and TRBJ2-1, with 12 bases that match TRBD2. V lost 3 bases and J lost 1; bases outside the gene matches: 13. The germline gives CDR1 MGHRA, CDR2 YSYEKL. CDR3 length equals 20 residues. The CDR3 reads CASSHPRASGRAGSYNEQFF. As DNA, the CDR3 is TGCGCCAGCAGCCATCCCAGGGCTAGCGGGAGGGCCGGGTCCTACAATGAGCAGTTCTTC.

The V and J genes are TRBV24-1 and TRBJ2-1, with D possibly TRBD2 on 5 matching bases. This CDR3 comprises 15 residues. In germline, CDR1 is KGHDR, CDR2 SFDVKD. V shed 2 bases and J shed 4 bases, with 11 bases lying between them. CDR3 in amino acids: CATSDSDGKYNEQFF. The CDR3 nucleotides are TGTGCCACCAGTGATTCCGACGGGAAATACAATGAGCAGTTCTTC.

The rearrangement links TRBV12-5 to TRBJ2-1, with 7 positions matching TRBD2. Germline loops: CDR1 LGHNT, CDR2 FRNRAP. V was clipped by 2 bases and J by 3 bases; unmatched bases: 7. This CDR3 has 16 residues. The CDR3 DNA follows: TGTGCTAGTGGTTTGATTGGCGGGAGAGTCTACAATGAGCAGTTCTTC. Translated: CASGLIGGRVYNEQFF.

The CDR3 sequence: CATSVHRGGANEQFF. CDR3 DNA sequence: TGTGCCACCAGCGTACACAGGGGGGGGGCCAATGAGCAGTTCTTC. The rearrangement joins TRBV15 to TRBJ2-1; weak D call: TRBD1 (8 bases). Trimming stripped 5 bases from V and 6 bases from J, with 17 bases between. The CDR3 consists of 15 residues. Germline loops: CDR1 LNHNV, CDR2 YYDKDF (reference sequence).

The chain uses TRBV11-2 and TRBJ2-1, with 8 bases that match TRBD2. Losses at the gene ends were 1 base for V and 0 bases for J; bases not matched to a gene: 2. The germline CDR1 and CDR2 sequences are SGHAT and FQNNGV. The CDR3 has 16 amino acids. CDR3 sequence reads: CASSLVAGISYNEQFF. CDR3 in DNA: TGTGCCAGCAGCTTAGTAGCGGGGATCTCCTACAATGAGCAGTTCTTC.

The CDR3 DNA reads as TGCAGTGCTAGAGATCAGGCTAGCAATCAGCCCCAGCATTTT. Its protein is CSARDQASNQPQHF. The rearrangement joins TRBV20-1 to TRBJ1-5, with unresolved D. V was clipped by 0 bases and J by 0 bases, with 6 bases between them. The germline V gene has CDR1 DFQATT and CDR2 SNEGSKA (reference sequence). The CDR3 is made up of 14 amino acids.

Many counts were recorded for this clonotype. The DNA of the CDR3 is TGTGCCTCCTCGAGTCGGGTAGCGGGTGTGGATACGCAGTATTTT. It encodes CASSSRVAGVDTQYF. The J gene is TRBJ2-3, the V gene TRBV7-9; 7 positions agree with TRBD2. The V gene end was trimmed by 11 bases and the J gene end by 6 bases; junction bases not matched to a gene: 17. Germline V gives CDR1 SEHNR, CDR2 FQNEAQ (reference sequence). The CDR3 runs to 15 residues.

This sequence joins TRBV10-3 and TRBJ1-6; D might be TRBD1 (5 bases). CDR3 length: 15 residues. Germline assignment: CDR1 ENHRY and CDR2 SYGVKD. The germline V and J ends were trimmed by 4 bases and 6 bases, with 13 bases remaining between them. The CDR3 reads CAISGLDGGNSPLHF. CDR3 in DNA: TGTGCCATCAGTGGGCTGGACGGGGGTAATTCACCCCTCCACTTT.

This clonotype was found a few times. The V and J genes are TRBV3-1 and TRBJ1-4; unclear D gene. Trimming removed 5 bases from V and 5 bases from J, with 6 bases in between. This CDR3 contains 12 residues. The germline gives CDR1 LGHDT, CDR2 YNNKEL (reference sequence). The CDR3 coding sequence is TGTGCCAGCAGCACCATCAATGAAAAACTGTTTTTT. It encodes CASSTINEKLFF.

The table lists this clonotype with many counts. The V gene is TRBV7-6, the J gene TRBJ2-5; D is uncertain. The V end was cut by 1 base, the J end by 6 bases, with 15 bases between. Germline-derived CDR1 and CDR2 are SGHVS and FNYEAQ. The CDR3 has 15 residues. CDR3 coding DNA: TGTGCCAGCAGCTTAGATGAAGGGTCGGCTCAGACCCAGTACTTC. The encoded protein is CASSLDEGSAQTQYF.

This clonotype was seen ten or more times. The chain couples TRBV5-1 to TRBJ2-3, with D perhaps being TRBD1 or TRBD2 (6 bases each). Per the germline V gene, CDR1 is SGHRS and CDR2 is YFSETQ. The CDR3 spans 16 residues. V was trimmed by 4 bases and J by 0 bases, leaving 15 bases between them. CDR3 nucleotides: TGCGCCAGCAGCCCCGGGGGCCAGGCTAGCACAGATACGCAGTATTTT. This encodes CASSPGGQASTDTQYF.

V gene TRBV7-9 combines with J gene TRBJ2-1; TRBD2 agrees at 14 bases. CDR3 length: 17 amino acids. V lost 1 base, J lost 7 bases, and 6 bases stayed unmatched. Per the germline V gene, CDR1 is SEHNR and CDR2 is FQNEAQ (reference sequence). The CDR3 spells CASSLVGTSGSWNEQFF. CDR3 in DNA: TGTGCCAGCAGCTTAGTTGGGACTAGCGGGAGCTGGAATGAGCAGTTCTTC.

This clonotype has a handful of counts. V and J are TRBV11-1 and TRBJ2-7; TRBD2 aligns across 16 bases. Germline V CDR1 and CDR2: SGHAT, FQDESV (reference sequence). This CDR3 comprises 18 residues. V dropped 2 bases and J dropped 1; count of bases not matched to a gene: 5. CDR3 loop: CASSLSGTSGRGSYEQYV. The CDR3 coding sequence is TGTGCCAGCAGCTTATCCGGGACTAGCGGGAGGGGATCCTACGAGCAGTACGTC.

In its sample, this clonotype was seen a few times. V usage is TRBV24-1 and J usage is TRBJ2-2; D not certain. V was clipped by 4 bases and J by 6 bases, with 11 bases between them. The CDR3 consists of 14 residues. The germline CDR1 and CDR2 sequences are KGHDR and SFDVKD. CDR3 sequence (DNA): TGTGCCACCAGTGAGCCTCATGGGTCCGGGGAGCTGTTTTTT. Translating gives CATSEPHGSGELFF.

This clonotype was found a few times. The rearrangement joins TRBV10-3 to TRBJ1-3; D unresolved. This CDR3 has 16 amino acids. V shed 3 bases and J shed 4 bases, with 16 bases lying between them. Germline lookup yields CDR1 ENHRY and CDR2 SYGVKD. CDR3 in DNA: TGTGCCATCAGTGAACCAACACGAGAAGCAGGAAACACCATATATTTT. It specifies CAISEPTREAGNTIYF.

The chain carries TRBV7-2 and TRBJ2-3; either TRBD1 or TRBD2 may fit D (5 bases each). The ends were cut back, 5 bases at V and 5 bases at J, with 17 bases in the middle. The germline gives CDR1 SGHTA, CDR2 FQGNSA. The CDR3 extends over 15 amino acids. CDR3 sequence (DNA): TGTGCCAGCAGCCCCCGGGGACCGACGGGAGATACGCAGTATTTT. Its protein product is CASSPRGPTGDTQYF.

The chain joins TRBV27 to TRBJ2-7; no firm D call. The V end lost 4 bases, the J end lost 6 bases, and 19 bases lay between the germline ends. The CDR3 is 15 residues long. The germline gives CDR1 MNHEY, CDR2 SMNVEV (reference sequence). CDR3 protein: CASSSSGLPRFEQYF. The CDR3 region has the DNA TGTGCCAGCAGTTCCTCCGGGCTACCCCGATTCGAGCAGTACTTC.

In this sample, this clonotype turned up many times. The V gene is TRBV20-1, the J gene TRBJ1-5; tentatively, D is TRBD1 (5 bases). Trimming removed 3 bases from V and 7 bases from J, with 13 bases in between. This CDR3 contains 13 residues. Germline V gene sequence: CDR1 DFQATT, CDR2 SNEGSKA (reference sequence). DNA for the CDR3: TGCAGTGCTAGTCGCCAGGGCGGGCAGCCCCAGCATTTT. Translating gives CSASRQGGQPQHF.

This chain connects TRBV19 to TRBJ1-1; no clear D gene. Per germline, CDR1 LNHDA and CDR2 SQIVND (reference sequence). This CDR3 contains 16 residues. V was shortened by 5 bases and J by 1 base, with 17 bases between the two germline ends. The CDR3 region has the DNA TGTGCCAGTAGTGTAGCCTATGATTCAGCGAACACTGAAGCTTTCTTT. The encoded protein is CASSVAYDSANTEAFF.

This clonotype showed up many times. The chain employs TRBV5-1 and TRBJ2-7; D gene ambiguous. Looked up from germline, CDR1 is SGHRS and CDR2 is YFSETQ. V was shortened by 6 bases and J by 0 bases, with 16 bases between the two germline ends. The CDR3 extends over 15 amino acids. The CDR3 sequence: CASKWLPVCSYEQYV. CDR3 DNA: TGCGCCAGCAAATGGTTGCCGGTGTGCTCCTACGAGCAGTACGTC.

This clonotype was detected many times. The V and J genes are TRBV29-1 and TRBJ2-7; 7 bases match TRBD2. The V segment lost 4 bases and the J segment 0 bases; nucleotides outside the gene matches: 3. CDR1 and CDR2 from the germline V gene are SQVTM and ANQGSEA. This CDR3 has 13 residues. As DNA, the CDR3 is TGCAGCGTTGGGCTAGCGGCCTCCTACGAGCAGTACTTC. Amino acid sequence: CSVGLAASYEQYF.